The clone carrying this T cell receptor beta chain was recorded many times. Its specificity is unknown. These data are taken from a study of T cells in Graves' hyperthyroidism and ophthalmopathy. Study in general: Blood was drawn when the patient was first diagnosed and still untreated. General study results and limits: The model identified upcoming ophthalmopathy a median 6.5 months ahead of onset. From stable hyperthyroidism, ophthalmopathy was set apart by a 13 V-J model.

Regions amplified from RNA transcripts were the TCR beta CDR3 regions. A first-round RT-PCR of the TCR CDR3 used the HTBI primer set. TCRdb reprocessed the multiplex PCR reads via MiXCR and lists one record per CDR3 protein. The data hold about 360,000 distinct CDR3 sequences, with less than 15% observed a single time. This TCR derives from a woman under 30 with Graves' hyperthyroidism. Sequencing was done on a sample of blood.

CDR3: CASTAGVSYEQYF. Written as DNA, the CDR3 is TGTGCCAGCACCGCGGGCGTTTCCTACGAGCAGTACTTC. The J gene is TRBJ2-7, the V gene TRBV12-3 or TRBV12-4; possibly TRBD2 for D (5 bases). Between the trimmed V and J ends, which lost 7 bases and 1 base, there was a span of 11 bases. This CDR3 is built from 13 residues.